The entry below describes one T cell receptor (beta chain). This sample is drawn from a study of blood T cell repertoires in COVID-19. Study as a whole: Spain, Italy and the United States supplied samples that represented acute and convalescent COVID-19. T cells, B-cell-depleted T cells, or PBMCs provided the cDNA or gDNA that served as material.

The V end was cut by 3 bases, the J end by 8 bases, with 11 bases between. Germline CDR1 reads MDHEN; CDR2 reads SYDVKM. This CDR3 region has 14 residues. In the original analysis: Amplifying reference gene primers gave estimates of nucleated cell counts. TCRdb's table, derived via immunoSEQ multiplex PCR, lists solely in-frame clones and lacks some. Clonal size and the V and J genes are those of that table, whereas D and trimming came from the DNA. The sample has approximately 46,000 clones; around 86% are singletons. The chain recombines TRBV28 with TRBJ1-6; D ambiguous. Sequenced: peripheral blood. The sequence was obtained from a man in his sixties with active or convalescent COVID-19. Here the CDR3 reads CASSLSSGYSPLHF. CDR3 bases: TGTGCCAGCAGTTTGTCGTCGGGTTATTCACCCCTCCACTTT.